What follows are 30 T cell receptor beta chains derived from one specimen sequenced in a study of blood T cell repertoires in COVID-19. The assay was immunoSEQ multiplex PCR, and TCRdb's table has in-frame clones only and misses some. The table records 160,000 or so clones, 80% of them present only once. The sample consisted of PBMCs or T cells enriched from blood (not recorded which). These TCRs come from a woman aged 60 to 75 who had recovered from COVID-19.

The chain employs TRBV9 and TRBJ1-1; TRBD1 is a possible D gene (6 bases). Trimming removed 0 bases at V and 0 bases at J, with 12 bases between. Germline CDR1 SGDLS, CDR2 YYNGEE. This CDR3 has 16 amino acids. CDR3 in DNA: TGTGCCAGCAGCGTAGAAGGACAGCTCATGAACACTGAAGCTTTCTTT. Translated: CASSVEGQLMNTEAFF.

This clone was seen a single time. This chain joins TRBV12-5 and TRBJ2-1; D unclear. V was shortened by 2 bases and J by 8 bases, with 7 bases between the two germline ends. The CDR3 has 12 amino acids. The germline CDR1 and CDR2 sequences are LGHNT and FRNRAP. The CDR3 sequence: CASGLNRYEQFF. The CDR3 DNA follows: TGTGCTAGTGGTTTGAATCGGTATGAGCAGTTCTTC.

This clone has a handful of counts. The V gene is TRBV5-1, the J gene TRBJ2-1; 11 bases agree with TRBD1. There are 16 residues in the CDR3. Trimming cost V 4 bases and J 7 bases; bases outside gene matches: 10. CDR1 is SGHRS, CDR2 YFSETQ, per germline. In nucleotides, the CDR3 is TGCGCCAGCAGCCCCGAGGGACAGGGGGTTAGAAATGAGCAGTTCTTC. As protein: CASSPEGQGVRNEQFF.

The table lists this clone with a count of one. The rearrangement links TRBV12-3 or TRBV12-4 to TRBJ2-2; maybe TRBD2 (6 bases). CDR3 length: 13 amino acids. The V gene lost 3 bases and the J gene lost 6 bases, with 8 bases spanning the gap. The CDR3 bases are TGTGCCAGCAGTTTTGGAGGGCCCGGGGAGCTGTTTTTT. Protein product: CASSFGGPGELFF.

CDR3 residues: CASSYETGTGANVLTF. CDR3 bases: TGTGCCAGTAGTTACGAGACAGGGACTGGGGCCAACGTCCTGACTTTC. This chain uses TRBV19 with TRBJ2-6; 7 nucleotides line up with TRBD1. V shed 5 bases and J 2 bases; nucleotides not matched to a gene: 6. In germline, CDR1 is LNHDA, CDR2 SQIVND (reference sequence). The length of the CDR3 is 16 residues. The entire variable domain, with the rest obtained from reference TRBV19 and TRBJ2-6, is as follows: DGGITQSPKYLFRKEGQNVTLSCEQNLNHDAMYWYRQDPGQGLRLIYYSQIVNDFQKGDIAEGYSVSREKKESFPLTVTSAQKNPTAFYLCASSYETGTGANVLTFGAGSRLTVL.

The chain links TRBV11-3 to TRBJ2-2; 7 nucleotides line up with TRBD1. There are 14 residues in the CDR3. In germline, CDR1 is SGHNT, CDR2 YENEEA. The V segment lost 4 bases and the J segment 4 bases; nucleotides outside the gene matches: 3. CDR3 region: CASSSGTATGELFF. CDR3 bases: TGTGCCAGCAGCTCAGGGACAGCCACCGGGGAGCTGTTTTTT.

This clone was picked up a small number of times. The chain carries TRBV5-1 and TRBJ1-1; D is ambiguous. The germline gives CDR1 SGHRS, CDR2 YFSETQ. V was shortened by 2 bases and J by 3 bases, with 11 bases between the two germline ends. CDR3 length: 14 amino acids. This CDR3 reads CASSLAKRDTEAFF. The CDR3, as DNA: TGCGCCAGCAGCTTAGCGAAACGGGACACTGAAGCTTTCTTT.

V and J are TRBV5-6 and TRBJ1-2; 9 nucleotides line up with TRBD1. Germline V CDR1 and CDR2: SGHDT, YYEEEE. V was pared by 4 bases and J by 5 bases, with 9 bases of the junction left unmatched. This CDR3 has 15 residues. The CDR3 sequence is CASSILQQGAYGYTF. CDR3 sequence (DNA): TGTGCCAGCAGCATTCTCCAACAGGGGGCTTATGGCTACACCTTC.

V is TRBV27 and J is TRBJ1-6, with D unresolved. Germline-derived CDR1 and CDR2 are MNHEY and SMNVEV (reference sequence). This CDR3 comprises 12 residues. Trimming took off 6 bases at V and 8 bases at J, with 8 bases between the two ends. The CDR3 nucleotides read TGTGCCAGCAGGGTCGGGGATTCACCCCTCCACTTT. The encoded protein is CASRVGDSPLHF.

A word on this clone: The same CDR3 is also encoded by other DNA sequences in this sample. This chain links TRBV6-4 with TRBJ2-5; TRBD2 matches 11 bases. The germline V gene encodes CDR1 MRHNA and CDR2 SNTAGT. The CDR3 contains 19 residues. The trim removed 0 bases at V and 5 bases at J, leaving 14 bases unmatched. The DNA of the CDR3 is TGTGCCAGCAGTGACTCGGGGCTTCTTAGCGGGGGGGCTTCGGAGACCCAGTACTTC. Its translation: CASSDSGLLSGGASETQYF.

The chain combines TRBV25-1 with TRBJ2-1; 7 bases are shared with TRBD1. V was pared by 6 bases and J by 0 bases, with 2 bases of the junction left unmatched. The CDR3 has 14 residues. Germline values: CDR1 MGHDK, CDR2 SYGVNS. For the CDR3, the DNA is TGTGCCAGCAGAGGGGACAGCTCCTACAATGAGCAGTTCTTC. Translated, it gives CASRGDSSYNEQFF.

The chain uses TRBV12-3 or TRBV12-4 and TRBJ1-1; D is unresolved. Trimming took 3 bases from V and 1 from J, leaving 3 bases between them. The CDR3 runs 12 residues. CDR3 protein: CASSFSNTEAFF. CDR3 coding DNA: TGTGCCAGCAGTTTCTCGAACACTGAAGCTTTCTTT.

V usage is TRBV6-5 and J usage is TRBJ1-3; D may be TRBD1 (6 bases). The CDR3 is 14 amino acids. Trimming removed 4 bases at V and 2 bases at J, with 9 bases between. Per the germline V gene, CDR1 is MNHEY and CDR2 is SVGAGI. The CDR3 nucleotides are TGTGCCAGCAGTTCCAGGGGCCCTGGAAACACCATATATTTT. Translating gives CASSSRGPGNTIYF.

The rearrangement links TRBV6-5 to TRBJ1-3, with 10 nucleotides matching TRBD1. V lost 0 bases, J lost 3 bases, and 2 bases stayed unmatched. Germline V CDR1 and CDR2: MNHEY, SVGAGI. The CDR3 spans 16 residues. CDR3 region: CASSYSRDRGGNTIYF. Written as DNA, the CDR3 is TGTGCCAGCAGTTACTCGAGGGACAGGGGTGGAAACACCATATATTTT.

This chain links TRBV24-1 with TRBJ2-1, with 7 bases identical to TRBD2. The CDR3 is made up of 20 amino acids. The germline V gene encodes CDR1 KGHDR and CDR2 SFDVKD. V dropped 2 bases and J dropped 0; count of bases not matched to a gene: 15. The CDR3 sequence is CATSDSFISWRGSSYNEQFF. The CDR3 nucleotides read TGTGCCACCAGTGATTCCTTCATTTCATGGCGGGGGAGCTCCTACAATGAGCAGTTCTTC.

J is TRBJ1-2 and V is TRBV24-1; 9 nucleotides align to TRBD1. The V and J ends lost 3 bases and 3 bases, in that order; junction bases with no gene match: 7. The CDR3 is 16 amino acids. Germline CDR1 is KGHDR and CDR2 is SFDVKD. In nucleotides, the CDR3 is TGTGCCACCAGTGATAACACAGGGGGCTTTTACTATGGCTACACCTTC. It translates to CATSDNTGGFYYGYTF.

This sequence joins TRBV30 and TRBJ1-5; 10 bases agree with TRBD1. Per germline, CDR1 GTSNPN and CDR2 SVGIG (reference sequence). The V gene end was trimmed by 2 bases and the J gene end by 3 bases; junction bases not matched to a gene: 10. There are 17 residues in the CDR3. Here the CDR3 DNA reads TGTGCCTGGAGTCAAATACGCGGGACAGGGGACAATCAGCCCCAGCATTTT. It codes for CAWSQIRGTGDNQPQHF.

V gene TRBV12-3 or TRBV12-4 combines with J gene TRBJ2-2, with a tentative D call TRBD2 (5 bases). V lost 6 bases and J lost 5, with 10 bases in between. The CDR3 runs to 13 residues. CDR3 DNA sequence: TGTGCCAGCAGCCCCGGGGAGACCGGGGAGCTGTTTTTT. It is translated as CASSPGETGELFF.

The chain carries TRBV18 and TRBJ1-5; TRBD1 agrees at 9 bases. Trimming at V came to 6 bases and at J to 8 bases, leaving 11 bases not matched to a gene. The CDR3 extends over 15 amino acids. The germline CDR1 and CDR2 sequences are KGHSH and LQKENI. In nucleotides, the CDR3 is TGTGCCAGCTCCCAACAGACAGGGGGAAAGGAGCCCCAGCATTTT. Translated, it gives CASSQQTGGKEPQHF.

The V gene is TRBV24-1, the J gene TRBJ2-3; TRBD2 matches at 7 bases. The CDR3 runs to 16 residues. The germline V gene encodes CDR1 KGHDR and CDR2 SFDVKD. V shed 2 bases, J shed 2 bases, and the junction held 6 bases outside the gene matches. CDR3 amino acids: CATSDSESGATDTQYF. Written as DNA, the CDR3 is TGTGCCACCAGTGATTCCGAAAGCGGGGCCACAGATACGCAGTATTTT.

The chain links TRBV12-3 or TRBV12-4 to TRBJ1-1; TRBD1 matches at 7 bases. With V trimmed by 10 bases and J by 4 bases, 6 bases remained unmatched. This CDR3 is 12 amino acids long. The CDR3 DNA sequence: TGTGCCACCCTACAGGGGACCACTGAAGCTTTCTTT. Its translation is CATLQGTTEAFF.

This clone has just a few counts. The rearrangement joins TRBV24-1 to TRBJ1-5; TRBD1 matches at 9 bases. Germline assignment: CDR1 KGHDR and CDR2 SFDVKD. J was trimmed by 4 bases and V by 4 bases; bases with no gene match: 7. CDR3 length equals 16 residues. The CDR3 coding sequence is TGTGCCACCAGTGACACTACAGGGGGCGCGAATCAGCCCCAGCATTTT. Protein: CATSDTTGGANQPQHF.

The genes are TRBV7-9 and TRBJ1-1, with D perhaps TRBD1 (5 bases). The CDR3 runs to 14 residues. The V end lost 3 bases, the J end lost 2 bases, and 10 bases lay between the germline ends. Germline assignment: CDR1 SEHNR and CDR2 FQNEAQ (reference sequence). The DNA for the CDR3 is TGTGCCAGCAGCTTGCGACAGATTAACACTGAAGCTTTCTTT. Translating it yields CASSLRQINTEAFF. The full variable domain, in which reference TRBV7-9 and TRBJ1-1 provide the parts outside the CDR3, is DTGVSQNPRHKITKRGQNVTFRCDPISEHNRLYWYRQTLGQGPEFLTYFQNEAQLEKSRLLSDRFSAERPKGSFSTLEIQRTEQGDSAMYLCASSLRQINTEAFFGQGTRLTVV.

This clone is a singleton in its sample. CDR3 residues: CASSFNYNEQFF. The CDR3 DNA reads as TGTGCCAGCAGTTTCAATTACAATGAGCAGTTCTTC. The genes are TRBV12-3 or TRBV12-4 and TRBJ2-1, with D hard to call. The CDR3 length is 12 residues. The V end was cut by 3 bases, the J end by 4 bases, with 4 bases between.

This sequence joins TRBV6-5 and TRBJ1-6, with TRBD1 matching 8 bases. Germline assignment: CDR1 MNHEY and CDR2 SVGAGI. The CDR3 loop spans 15 amino acids. The junction had 5 bases not matched to a gene; V was cut back by 0 bases and J by 10 bases. CDR3 sequence (DNA): TGTGCCAGCAGTTACTCGGCGACAGGGGAGTCACCCCTCCACTTT. Translating gives CASSYSATGESPLHF.

V is TRBV15 and J is TRBJ1-2; tentative D call: TRBD1 (6 bases). Trimming left V 0 bases short and J 2 bases short, with 10 bases between. The CDR3 has 15 residues. CDR1 and CDR2 from the germline V gene are LNHNV and YYDKDF (reference sequence). In DNA form, the CDR3 reads TGTGCCACCAGCAGAGAGGCAGGGACAAACTATGGCTACACCTTC. Its translation: CATSREAGTNYGYTF.

This clone was seen more than once but under ten times. This chain connects TRBV20-1 to TRBJ1-2; D is perhaps TRBD1 (6 bases). Deletions cut 6 bases from V and 8 bases from J, with 16 bases between. Germline CDR1 reads DFQATT; CDR2 reads SNEGSKA (reference sequence). The CDR3 runs 12 residues. This CDR3 is CSASLQGSGYTF. The CDR3 nucleotides are TGCAGTGCGAGTCTACAGGGTTCAGGCTACACCTTC.

The rearrangement links TRBV6-5 to TRBJ1-5; D not certain. Trimming cost V 0 bases and J 11 bases, with 17 bases left between them. Germline-derived CDR1 and CDR2 are MNHEY and SVGAGI. This CDR3 comprises 15 residues. In DNA form, the CDR3 reads TGTGCCAGCAGTTACTCGAGAGTGGGCCTTGCAGCCCAGCATTTT. Translating it yields CASSYSRVGLAAQHF.

V and J are TRBV5-1 and TRBJ1-2, with TRBD1 identical over 10 bases. Germline loops: CDR1 SGHRS, CDR2 YFSETQ. CDR3 length: 15 residues. V shed 4 bases and J 7 bases; nucleotides not matched to a gene: 10. The chain's CDR3 is CASSARDRGVGGYTF. The CDR3 DNA follows: TGCGCCAGCAGCGCGAGGGACAGGGGTGTTGGTGGCTACACCTTC.

The chain is built from TRBV6-5 and TRBJ2-5, with 9 bases fitting TRBD2. Germline assignment: CDR1 MNHEY and CDR2 SVGAGI. With 7 bases clipped from V and 5 bases from J, the junction kept 5 bases outside the gene matches. The CDR3 has 13 residues. CDR3 DNA sequence: TGTGCCAGCACTAGCGGGGTCCGGGAGACCCAGTACTTC. The encoded protein is CASTSGVRETQYF.